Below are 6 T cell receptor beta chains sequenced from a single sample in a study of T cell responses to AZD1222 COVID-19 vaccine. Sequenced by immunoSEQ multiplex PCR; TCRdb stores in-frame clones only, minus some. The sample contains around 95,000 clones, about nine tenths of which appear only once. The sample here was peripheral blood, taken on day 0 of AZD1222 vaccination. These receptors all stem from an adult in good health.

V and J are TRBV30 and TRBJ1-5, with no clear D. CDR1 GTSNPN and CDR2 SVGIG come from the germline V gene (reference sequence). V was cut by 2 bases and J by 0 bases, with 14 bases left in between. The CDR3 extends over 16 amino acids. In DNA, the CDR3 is TGTGCCTGGAGTTGGGGTGGTGGAAATAGCAATCAGCCCCAGCATTTT. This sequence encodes CAWSWGGGNSNQPQHF.

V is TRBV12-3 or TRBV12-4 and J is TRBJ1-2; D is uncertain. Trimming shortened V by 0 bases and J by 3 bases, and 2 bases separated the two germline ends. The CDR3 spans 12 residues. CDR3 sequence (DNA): TGTGCCAGCAGTTTAGCGGACTATGGCTACACCTTC. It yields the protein CASSLADYGYTF.

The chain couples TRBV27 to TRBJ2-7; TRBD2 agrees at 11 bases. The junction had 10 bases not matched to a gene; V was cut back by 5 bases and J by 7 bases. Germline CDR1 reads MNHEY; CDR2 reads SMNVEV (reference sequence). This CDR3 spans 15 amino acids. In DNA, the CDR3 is TGTGCCAGCAGTCTAGTTACTAGCGGGAGCCGGGAGCAGTACTTC. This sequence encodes CASSLVTSGSREQYF.

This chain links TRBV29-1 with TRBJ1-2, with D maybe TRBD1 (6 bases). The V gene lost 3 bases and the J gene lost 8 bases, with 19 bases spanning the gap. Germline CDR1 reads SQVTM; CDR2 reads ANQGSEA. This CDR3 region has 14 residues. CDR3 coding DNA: TGCAGCGTTGATGTGGGTGTCAGGGGAAGAGGCTACACCTTC. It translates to CSVDVGVRGRGYTF.

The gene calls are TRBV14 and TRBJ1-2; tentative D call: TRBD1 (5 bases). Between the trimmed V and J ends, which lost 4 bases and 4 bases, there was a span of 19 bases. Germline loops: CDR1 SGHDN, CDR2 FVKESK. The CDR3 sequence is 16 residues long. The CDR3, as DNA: TGTGCCAGCAGCCCCCTCCAAAAGGGGCCGGGCTATGGCTACACCTTC. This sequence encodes CASSPLQKGPGYGYTF.

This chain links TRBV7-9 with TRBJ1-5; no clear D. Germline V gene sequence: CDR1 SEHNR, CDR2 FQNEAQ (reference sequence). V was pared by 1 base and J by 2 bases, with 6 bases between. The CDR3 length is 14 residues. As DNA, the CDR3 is TGTGCCAGCAGCTTAGGGTTGGGCAATCAGCCCCAGCATTTT. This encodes CASSLGLGNQPQHF.